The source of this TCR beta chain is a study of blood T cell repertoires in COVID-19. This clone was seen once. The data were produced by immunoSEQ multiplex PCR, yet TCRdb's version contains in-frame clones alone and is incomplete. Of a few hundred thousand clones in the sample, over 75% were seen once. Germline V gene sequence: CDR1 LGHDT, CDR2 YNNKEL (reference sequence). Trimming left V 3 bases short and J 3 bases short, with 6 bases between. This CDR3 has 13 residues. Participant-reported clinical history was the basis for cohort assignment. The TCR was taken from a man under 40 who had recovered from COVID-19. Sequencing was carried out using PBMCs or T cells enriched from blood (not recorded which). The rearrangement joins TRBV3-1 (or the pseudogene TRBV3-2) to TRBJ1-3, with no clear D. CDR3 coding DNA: TGTGCCAGCAGCCAGTCTTATGGAAACACCATATATTTT. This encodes CASSQSYGNTIYF.